This T cell receptor (beta chain) was identified in a study of long-term antiretroviral therapy in people with HIV. It was version v3.0 of the immunoSEQ assay that was run at survey level. Some clones are missing from TCRdb's copy, which holds only in-frame ones; the method was immunoSEQ multiplex PCR. The data show just over 35,000 clones, roughly four fifths seen once. The V segment lost 2 bases and the J segment 5 bases; nucleotides outside the gene matches: 6. Per germline, CDR1 LNHDA and CDR2 SQIVND (reference sequence). The CDR3 extends over 15 amino acids. This clone was seen more than once but under ten times.

The sequence was collected from a man younger than 30 with HIV. The chain uses TRBV19 and TRBJ2-7, with TRBD2 matching 10 bases. The source material was unsorted PBMCs, sampled 0.6 years after starting antiretroviral therapy. CDR3 in DNA: TGTGCCAGTAGTATAATAGCGGGAGGATCGGACGAGCAGTACTTC. Amino acids: CASSIIAGGSDEQYF.